These T cell receptor beta chains were read from a single sample in a study of T cells in Graves' hyperthyroidism and ophthalmopathy. TCRdb called the multiplex PCR reads again in MiXCR, with one record for every CDR3 protein. The sample has about 560,000 distinct CDR3 sequences; 15% to 17% are singletons. The sequencing sample was made of blood. Every receptor here comes from a woman between 25 and 40 years old with Graves' hyperthyroidism. Both conserved end residues are part of each CDR3. A D gene is named only where the DNA matches it firmly. Clone size, where shown, is once, few, many, or a class for clones that have expanded.

TRBJ1-2,TRBD1,TRBV27,few,TGTGCCAGCAGTTCAATGGGACAGGCTTACGGCTACACCTTC,CASSSMGQAYGYTF
TRBJ1-2,-,TRBV7-6,many,TGTGCCAGCAGCCCCTTTAGAGCAGGGAACTATGGCTACACCTTC,CASSPFRAGNYGYTF
TRBJ2-1,TRBD1,TRBV11-2,few,TGTGCCAGCAGCTTAGGGAGGACAGGGGGTATCCATGAGCAGTTCTTC,CASSLGRTGGIHEQFF
TRBJ2-3,-,TRBV29-1,-,TGCGGCGTTGACGAAACAACAGATACGCAGTATTTT,CGVDETTDTQYF
TRBJ2-5,-,TRBV10-3,-,TGTGCCATCAGTGGGGGGCAACAAGAACTGGAGACCCAGTACTTC,CAISGGQQELETQYF
TRBJ2-1,-,TRBV7-9,many,TGTGCCAGCAGAAGCCGGGACACCTCCTACAATGAGCAGTTCTTC,CASRSRDTSYNEQFF
TRBJ2-7,-,TRBV6-1,many,TGTGCCAGCAGTACCAGAGAGTCCTACGAGCAGTACTTC,CASSTRESYEQYF
TRBJ2-7,-,TRBV3-1,many,TGTGCCAGCAGCCAAGGAGGAAACGAGCAGTACTTC,CASSQGGNEQYF
TRBJ2-7,-,TRBV7-9,many,TGTGCCAGCAGCCCCCCTCGCCTAGGATCCTACGAGCAGTACTTC,CASSPPRLGSYEQYF
TRBJ2-2,-,TRBV7-2,-,TGTGCCAGCAGCTTCGCCGGCAGCTCCACCGGGGAGCTGTTTTTT,CASSFAGSSTGELFF
TRBJ2-2,-,TRBV11-2,-,TGTGCCAGCAGCCCTCGGGTGGAGGGATACACCGGGGAGCTGTTTTTT,CASSPRVEGYTGELFF
TRBJ2-1,-,TRBV28,many,TGTGCCAGCAGTTTAAGTCCCCGTACCTACAATGAGCAGTTCTTC,CASSLSPRTYNEQFF
TRBJ2-1,-,TRBV5-1,many,TGCGCCAGCAGCCCCGCCAGCGGGCCCGCCCATGAGCAGTTCTTC,CASSPASGPAHEQFF
TRBJ1-5,TRBD1,TRBV5-5,few,TGTGCCAGCAGCGTACACTGGACAGGGAGCAATCAGCCCCAGCATTTT,CASSVHWTGSNQPQHF
TRBJ2-1,TRBD2,TRBV12-3/TRBV12-4,-,TGTGCCAGCAGACGACTAGCGGGAGATAGGCGCAATGAGCAGTTCTTC,CASRRLAGDRRNEQFF
TRBJ1-6,TRBD1,TRBV5-1,few,TGCGCCAGCAGCTTTTCACCGGGACAGGTTAATTCACCCCTCCACTTT,CASSFSPGQVNSPLHF
TRBJ1-1,-,TRBV3-1,many,TGTGCCAGCAGCCAAGCTGAGAACACTGAAGCTTTCTTT,CASSQAENTEAFF
TRBJ2-1,TRBD2,TRBV6-6,-,TGTGCCAGCAGTTACCGTCCCCCCACTAGCGGGAGTGCTTATGAGCAGTTCTTC,CASSYRPPTSGSAYEQFF
TRBJ2-7,TRBD1,TRBV5-6,-,TGTGCCAGCAGTTTCCACAGGGGTTCCTACGTGCAGTACTTC,CASSFHRGSYVQYF
TRBJ2-6,-,TRBV11-2,few,TGTGCCAGCAGCCCCTTCTCTGGGGCCAACGTCCTGACTTTC,CASSPFSGANVLTF
TRBJ2-7,TRBD2,TRBV6-1,few,TGTGCCAGCAGTTACCAGTCTAGCGGGAGTGGCTACGAGCAGTACTTC,CASSYQSSGSGYEQYF
TRBJ2-1,-,TRBV7-3,many,TGTGCCAGCAGCCCGACAGGCAATGAGCAGTTCTTC,CASSPTGNEQFF
TRBJ2-5,TRBD2,TRBV5-5,-,TGTGCCAGCAGCTACGGACTAGCGGGAGGAGCAGAGACCCAGTACTTC,CASSYGLAGGAETQYF
TRBJ1-2,TRBD1,TRBV27,few,TGTGCCAGCAGTTCTCGGACAGGCGACACCCCACACTATGGCTACACCTTC,CASSSRTGDTPHYGYTF
TRBJ2-1,-,TRBV6-1,many,TGTGCCAGCAGTCGGGATTTCGACAATGAGCAGTTCTTC,CASSRDFDNEQFF
TRBJ2-1,-,TRBV12-3/TRBV12-4,many,TGTGCCAGCAGTTTCAGCGTTGGGACGTCCTACAATGAGCAGTTCTTC,CASSFSVGTSYNEQFF
TRBJ2-6,-,TRBV10-3,few,TGTGCCATCAGTGTGGTGAACGGGGCCAACGTCCTGACTTTC,CAISVVNGANVLTF
TRBJ2-1,TRBD2,TRBV11-2,many,TGTGCCAGCAGCTTCGGGACTAGCGCCGTCAATGGGAATGAGCAGTTCTTC,CASSFGTSAVNGNEQFF
TRBJ1-1,-,TRBV5-5,-,TGCGCCAGCAGCTCTTGGTCCATGGGGAACACTGAAGCTTTCTTT,CASSSWSMGNTEAFF
TRBJ1-2,-,TRBV30,-,TGTGCCTGGAGCCTGGACGGCTTCTATGGCTACACCTTC,CAWSLDGFYGYTF
TRBJ2-7,-,TRBV15,many,TGTGCCACCAGCTCGACAGAAGACTCCTACGAGCAGTACTTC,CATSSTEDSYEQYF
TRBJ2-7,TRBD1,TRBV27,few,TGTGCCAGCAGTATACGAATTACAGGGGGGAGTTACGAGCAGTACTTC,CASSIRITGGSYEQYF
TRBJ2-2,-,TRBV10-2,few,TGCGCCAGCACCTCTTGGGCGGCCGGGGAGCTGTTTTTT,CASTSWAAGELFF
TRBJ1-1,TRBD1,TRBV5-1,many,TGCGCCAGCAGCTTGGCCGACAGGGAGCAGGCTGAAGCTTTCTTT,CASSLADREQAEAFF
TRBJ2-1,-,TRBV20-1,-,TGCAGTGCTAGAATAGGACAGTACTACAATGAGCAGTTCTTC,CSARIGQYYNEQFF
TRBJ2-7,-,TRBV3-1,many,TGTGCCAGCAGCCAAGATCTGCCTACCTCCTACGAGCAGTACTTC,CASSQDLPTSYEQYF
TRBJ1-4,-,TRBV2,few,TGTGCCAGCGGGGCAACAGGGATTATAGAAAAACTGTTTTTT,CASGATGIIEKLFF
TRBJ2-5,TRBD1,TRBV2,-,TGTGCCAGTACGGACAGGGAGACAGAGACCCAGTACTTC,CASTDRETETQYF
TRBJ1-1,-,TRBV5-1,many,TGCGCCAGCAGCTTACATTACGACATGAACACTGAAGCTTTCTTT,CASSLHYDMNTEAFF
TRBJ2-1,TRBD2,TRBV6-5,many,TGTGCCAGCAGTTACCTCGGACTAGTACGGGACAATGAGCAGTTCTTC,CASSYLGLVRDNEQFF
TRBJ2-7,TRBD1,TRBV6-1,-,TGTGCCAGCAGTCCCGAAGCCCCGGACTTAGGGGGCACCTACGAGCAGTACTTC,CASSPEAPDLGGTYEQYF
TRBJ2-5,-,TRBV7-2,many,TGTGCCAGCAGCAGCGGCGGGACAAATCAAGAGACCCAGTACTTC,CASSSGGTNQETQYF
TRBJ2-2,-,TRBV13,few,TGTGCCAGCAGCTTAGTTTACCGGGTGACGAACACCGGGGAGCTGTTTTTT,CASSLVYRVTNTGELFF
TRBJ2-1,-,TRBV5-6,-,TGTGCCAGCAGCTTGAAGCCTCCAAGACACAATGAGCAGTTCTTC,CASSLKPPRHNEQFF
TRBJ2-1,TRBD2,TRBV20-1,-,TGCAGTGCTTCCGGGACTAGCATCTCCCATGAGCAGTTCTTC,CSASGTSISHEQFF
TRBJ1-1,-,TRBV2,many,TGTGCCAGCCAGTTACGCATGAACACTGAAGCTTTCTTT,CASQLRMNTEAFF
TRBJ2-2,TRBD2,TRBV20-1,few,TGCAGTGCTAGGGCGGGCCTAGCGGGGGCCACCGGGGAGCTGTTTTTT,CSARAGLAGATGELFF
TRBJ2-7,-,TRBV3-1,-,TGTGCCAGCAGTCGACAGGGAGGGATTTTCTACGAGCAGTACTTC,CASSRQGGIFYEQYF
TRBJ2-7,-,TRBV7-9,many,TGTGCCAGCAGCTGGGCTGGGGTGGGAGTTCGCGAGCAGTACTTC,CASSWAGVGVREQYF
TRBJ1-1,-,TRBV6-1,many,TGTGCCAGCAGTTGGGCGGGGACCCCTCTGGAAGCTTTCTTT,CASSWAGTPLEAFF
TRBJ2-1,-,TRBV30,many,TGTGCCTGGAGTCCGGGCAATACGGGGAATGAGCAGTTCTTC,CAWSPGNTGNEQFF
TRBJ2-2,-,TRBV5-1,many,TGCGCCAGCAGCAATCTAGTGTCCACCGGGGAGCTGTTTTTT,CASSNLVSTGELFF
TRBJ2-7,-,TRBV14,few,TGTGCCAGCAGCCAAGGGCTGGGATTACCCTCCTACGAGCAGTACTTC,CASSQGLGLPSYEQYF
TRBJ2-7,-,TRBV11-1,many,TGTGCCAGCAGCTTAGCGCTGAGCTACGAGCAGTACTTC,CASSLALSYEQYF